Each of the 26 T cell receptor beta chains below was sequenced from the same sample in a study of tumor and adjacent non-tumor tissue in lung cancer. RNA was extracted from bulk tissue without any cell sorting. TCRbeta libraries were built with three rounds of nested PCR, modified from ARM-PCR. TCRdb used MiXCR to reprocess the multiplex PCR reads, holding one entry per CDR3 protein. The table includes just over 200,000 distinct CDR3 sequences, less than 80% detected once. The sequenced material came from lung tumor tissue. These receptors all come from a man aged 60 to 69 with non-small cell lung cancer.

The J gene is TRBJ2-7, the V gene TRBV7-8, with 10 bases matching TRBD2. Losses at the gene ends were 9 bases for V and 2 bases for J; bases not matched to a gene: 13. The CDR3 spans 16 residues. CDR1 and CDR2 (germline): SGHVS, FQNEAQ. Here the CDR3 reads CASSPSSGRVAYEQYF. CDR3 nucleotide sequence: TGTGCCAGTAGCCCTAGCAGCGGGAGGGTGGCCTACGAGCAGTACTTC. The full variable domain, with the rest looked up from reference TRBV7-8 and TRBJ2-7, is GAGVSQSPRYKVAKRGQDVALRCDPISGHVSLFWYQQALGQGPEFLTYFQNEAQLDKSGLPSDRFFAERPEGSVSTLKIQRTQQEDSAVYLCASSPSSGRVAYEQYFGPGTRLTVT.

In the case of this clonotype: An end of the junction differs from the germline gene, which may be a read error. The chain combines TRBV11-2 with TRBJ1-2; TRBD1 might be the D (5 bases). Germline-derived CDR1 and CDR2 are SGHAT and FQNNGV. This CDR3 is built from 13 residues. Here the CDR3 reads CASSSRGSYGYAF. For the CDR3, the DNA is TGTGCCAGCAGCTCTCGGGGGAGCTATGGATACGCCTTC.

The V and J genes are TRBV10-1 and TRBJ2-5; D is perhaps TRBD1 or TRBD2 (6 bases each). There are 12 residues in the CDR3. Germline V gives CDR1 WNHNN, CDR2 SYGVQD (reference sequence). Deletions cut 6 bases from V and 9 bases from J, with 14 bases between. The CDR3: CASSRGGRAQYF. The CDR3 DNA reads TGCGCCAGCAGCAGGGGAGGTAGGGCCCAGTACTTC.

The chain employs TRBV7-8 and TRBJ1-1; D gene unclear. The germline gives CDR1 SGHVS, CDR2 FQNEAQ. V shed 4 bases and J shed 4 bases, with 13 bases lying between them. The CDR3 runs to 14 residues. The CDR3 DNA reads as TGTGCCAGCAGCTCTCCGACCTCTGGCACTGAAGCTTTCTTT. Protein sequence: CASSSPTSGTEAFF.

The chain joins TRBV7-2 to TRBJ1-3; D might be TRBD1 (5 bases). Trimming left V 5 bases short and J 7 bases short, with 18 bases between. Germline assignment: CDR1 SGHTA and CDR2 FQGNSA. The CDR3 covers 15 residues. In DNA form, the CDR3 reads TGTGCCAGCAGCCCGAGGACGGGGGACGCGAACACCATATATTTT. Amino acids: CASSPRTGDANTIYF.

Worth noting for this clonotype: A read error is possible here, since a much larger clone lies one base away. The chain employs TRBV6-1 and TRBJ2-3; D is uncertain. V lost 7 bases and J 6 bases, leaving 14 bases between the germline ends. CDR1 is MNHNS, CDR2 SASEGT, per germline. CDR3 length equals 13 residues. As DNA, the CDR3 is TGTGCCAGCATCGGACCCGGCGAGGATACGCAGTATTTT. Translating gives CASIGPGEDTQYF.

Of note for this clonotype: A much bigger clone sits one base away, suggesting this may be a read error. The chain joins TRBV12-3 or TRBV12-4 to TRBJ1-2; D gene uncertain. The CDR3 consists of 13 residues. The CDR3 region is CARSFQINYGYTF. The CDR3 DNA reads as TGTGCCCGCAGTTTTCAAATAAACTATGGCTACACCTTC.

Worth noting for this clonotype: Germline and junction disagree at one end, which may indicate a read error. J is TRBJ1-4 and V is TRBV4-2; 8 nucleotides align to TRBD1. CDR1 is LGHNA and CDR2 is YNFKEQ in the germline V gene. CDR3 length: 16 amino acids. CDR3 coding DNA: TGTGACAGCAGCCTTGGGACAGGAGGGCCTAATGAAAAACTGTTTTTT. Translated, it gives CDSSLGTGGPNEKLFF.

With respect to this clonotype: Just one base apart from a much larger clone, this may be a read error. This chain links TRBV20-1 with TRBJ1-2, with TRBD1 identical over 8 bases. Germline CDR1 reads DFQATT; CDR2 reads SNEGSKA (reference sequence). The J segment lost 10 bases and the V segment lost 0 bases, leaving 10 bases of the junction unmatched. CDR3 length: 14 residues. The CDR3: CSARDTYRGIFYTF. CDR3 bases: TGCAGTGCTAGAGACACATACAGGGGGATATTCTACACCTTC.

Details on this clonotype: One junction end disagrees with the germline gene, perhaps due to a read error. The CDR3 nucleotides are TGTGTCAGCATGCCAGGGGGGGGGACCTACGTGCAGTACTTC. Protein sequence: CVSMPGGGTYVQYF. The rearrangement joins TRBV11-2 to TRBJ2-7; D may match TRBD1 or TRBD2 (7 bases each). CDR1 and CDR2 from the germline V gene are SGHAT and FQNNGV. This CDR3 is 14 amino acids long.

This clonotype was recorded many times. J is TRBJ1-1 and V is TRBV11-2; 7 nucleotides line up with TRBD1. Germline V lookup: CDR1 SGHAT, CDR2 FQNNGV. The CDR3 covers 13 residues. V was pared by 9 bases and J by 4 bases, with 8 bases of the junction left unmatched. The CDR3 region is CASSPTGFTEAFF. Written as DNA, the CDR3 is TGTGCCAGTAGCCCGACAGGGTTCACTGAAGCTTTCTTT.

Notes on this clonotype: The CDR3 does not close with the conserved phenylalanine or tryptophan, likely indicating a read error. V gene TRBV29-1 combines with J gene TRBJ2-3; maybe TRBD1 (6 bases). CDR1 is SQVTM and CDR2 is ANQGSEA in the germline V gene. The CDR3 is made up of 13 amino acids. The CDR3 DNA reads as TGCAGCGGTTCACAGGGTAGCACACATACGCAGTATTTA. Translation gives CSGSQGSTHTQYL.

This clonotype was observed at least ten times. The J gene is TRBJ1-1, the V gene TRBV10-2; D not resolved. Trimming removed 3 bases at V and 4 bases at J, with 3 bases between. The CDR3 runs to 11 residues. Germline assignment: CDR1 WSHSY and CDR2 SAAADI. The CDR3 reads CASSDFTEAFF. The DNA of the CDR3 is TGCGCCAGCAGTGACTTCACTGAAGCTTTCTTT.

This rearrangement joins TRBV11-2 to TRBJ2-2; tentatively, D is TRBD1 (5 bases). This CDR3 comprises 15 residues. Germline-derived CDR1 and CDR2 are SGHAT and FQNNGV. V was shortened by 7 bases and J by 8 bases, with 20 bases between the two germline ends. CDR3 nucleotides: TGTGCCAGCAACCTAGGGGTGGGTCTAACAGGGGAGCTGTTTTTT. It specifies CASNLGVGLTGELFF.

Notes on this clonotype: A much larger clone differs from this one at a single base, so this may be a read error. The chain employs TRBV10-2 and TRBJ2-3, with 12 bases that match TRBD2. Germline V gene sequence: CDR1 WSHSY, CDR2 SAAADI. This CDR3 is built from 15 residues. CDR3 amino acids: CASRLTSGSSDRQYF. The CDR3 DNA sequence: TGCGCCAGCAGGCTGACTAGCGGGAGCTCAGATAGGCAGTATTTT.

As concerns this clonotype: Since a much larger clone is just one base distant, this may be a read error. The rearrangement uses TRBV4-3 and TRBJ2-3, with D uncertain. Trimming cost V 1 base and J 4 bases, with 15 bases left between them. The germline V gene encodes CDR1 LGHNA and CDR2 YSLEER. The CDR3 is 16 residues long. CDR3 sequence (DNA): TGCGCCAGCAGCCAAGGATCATCGACCAGCCCAGATACGCAGTATTTT. This codes for CASSQGSSTSPDTQYF.

This rearrangement joins TRBV29-1 to TRBJ2-3, with D possibly being TRBD2 (5 bases). The germline V gene has CDR1 SQVTM and CDR2 ANQGSEA. The V and J ends lost 7 bases and 10 bases respectively, with 27 bases between them. This CDR3 spans 15 amino acids. The CDR3 reads CSARGSQGLPDAQYF. In DNA, the CDR3 is TGCAGCGCCCGAGGGAGTCAAGGTCTACCGGATGCGCAGTATTTT.

Here the CDR3 reads CASSQQWGGQPQHF. The CDR3 DNA follows: TGTGCCAGCAGTCAACAGTGGGGAGGTCAGCCCCAGCATTTT. The V and J genes are TRBV6-2 or TRBV6-3 and TRBJ1-5; D gene ambiguous. Trimming pared 5 bases from V and 6 bases from J, leaving 14 bases between. Germline V gene lookup returns CDR1 MNHEY and CDR2 SVGEGT. This CDR3 is 14 amino acids long.

About this clonotype: Mismatch with germline at one junction end may stem from a read error. The chain recombines TRBV4-3 with TRBJ2-1; maybe TRBD2 (6 bases). This CDR3 contains 15 residues. The germline CDR1 and CDR2 sequences are LGHNA and YSLEER. This chain's CDR3 is CASNPTSSFYNEQFF. The CDR3 region has the DNA TGCGCCAGCAATCCTACTAGCTCGTTCTACAATGAGCAGTTCTTT.

V and J are TRBV11-2 and TRBJ2-5; 9 bases align to TRBD1. V was pared by 5 bases and J by 4 bases, with 5 bases of the junction left unmatched. The germline CDR1 and CDR2 sequences are SGHAT and FQNNGV. The CDR3 runs to 14 residues. The CDR3 nucleotides read TGTGCCAGCAGCACCGGACAGGGGCCAGAGACCCAGTACTTC. Residues: CASSTGQGPETQYF.

Turning to this clonotype: The junction differs from germline at one of its ends, possibly a read error. This CDR3 is CVSTAGVGGGTDTQYF. CDR3 DNA sequence: TGTGTCAGCACCGCCGGAGTGGGGGGTGGCACAGATACGCAGTATTTT. The V and J genes are TRBV11-2 and TRBJ2-3; a weak D match, TRBD2 (6 bases). This CDR3 is built from 16 residues. From germline, CDR1 is SGHAT and CDR2 FQNNGV.

To note about this clonotype: The CDR3 carries no conserved terminal phenylalanine or tryptophan, so it likely arises from a read error. The chain has TRBV11-3 and TRBJ1-1, with no clear D. The germline V gene encodes CDR1 SGHNT and CDR2 YENEEA. This CDR3 is built from 13 residues. Written as DNA, the CDR3 is TGTACCAGCAGCTTAAATCAGAACACTGAAGCTTTCTTA. Translation: CTSSLNQNTEAFL.

In regard to this clonotype: The CDR3 end shows no conserved phenylalanine or tryptophan, and so a read error is likely. Here the CDR3 DNA reads TGTGCCAGCAGCTTAGATGGACAGCCCCAGCATTCT. Protein sequence: CASSLDGQPQHS. The chain carries TRBV7-9 and TRBJ1-5, with D uncertain. This CDR3 has 12 amino acids. Germline V gives CDR1 SEHNR, CDR2 FQNEAQ (reference sequence). Trimming took 1 base from V and 7 from J, leaving 5 bases between them.

This clonotype was detected only a few times. This rearrangement joins TRBV6-1 to TRBJ2-7, with D perhaps TRBD1 or TRBD2 (5 bases each). This CDR3 region has 13 residues. Germline V lookup: CDR1 MNHNS, CDR2 SASEGT. The V end was cut by 6 bases, the J end by 2 bases, with 11 bases between. The CDR3 loop is CASRWDAAYEQYF. CDR3 sequence (DNA): TGTGCCAGCAGATGGGACGCCGCCTACGAGCAGTACTTC.

In the case of this clonotype: The missing conserved phenylalanine or tryptophan at the end of this CDR3 makes a read error likely. This chain links TRBV29-1 with TRBJ1-2; no definite D call. The ends were cut back, 7 bases at V and 4 bases at J, with 13 bases in the middle. Germline assignment: CDR1 SQVTM and CDR2 ANQGSEA. The CDR3 extends over 12 amino acids. CDR3 loop: CSAKERSYGYTL. CDR3 nucleotide sequence: TGCAGCGCCAAAGAGAGGAGCTATGGCTACACCTTA.

The table lists this clonotype with a few counts. This chain links TRBV29-1 with TRBJ2-4, with 14 positions matching TRBD2. The J segment lost 7 bases and the V segment lost 2 bases, leaving 13 bases of the junction unmatched. The CDR3 is 18 amino acids. Looked up from germline, CDR1 is SQVTM and CDR2 is ANQGSEA. CDR3 DNA: TGCAGCGTTGAACCTGGGACTAGCGGGGGCGGGGGTTGGAACATTCAGTACTTC. It codes for CSVEPGTSGGGGWNIQYF.